This T cell receptor (beta chain) was sequenced in a study of T cell responses to AZD1222 COVID-19 vaccine. Study findings and constraints: Receipt of two AZD1222 doses was followed by a rise in Spike-specific TCR breadth and depth. Epitopes outside B.1.351 and B.1.1.7 mutated regions reportedly drew nearly half of spike TCRs. There were mostly white British donors and more females than males, and clonal diversity was possibly underestimated.

Turning to this clone: The target antigen is unknown.

The germline gives CDR1 ENHRY, CDR2 SYGVKD. This CDR3 is built from 14 residues. With 8 bases clipped from V and 4 bases from J, the junction kept 7 bases outside the gene matches. Profiled with immunoSEQ multiplex PCR; TCRdb holds only in-frame clones, not every one. The data contain around 140,000 clones, 70% to 90% of them singletons. The chain joins TRBV10-3 to TRBJ1-4; TRBD1 aligns across 7 bases. The sample was peripheral blood, taken 28 days after the second dose of the MenACWY control vaccine. The receptor's source is an adult who received the MenACWY meningococcal vaccine as a control. DNA for the CDR3: TGTGCCATCTCCCGAGGGGACAGTAATGAAAAACTGTTTTTT. It is translated as CAISRGDSNEKLFF.